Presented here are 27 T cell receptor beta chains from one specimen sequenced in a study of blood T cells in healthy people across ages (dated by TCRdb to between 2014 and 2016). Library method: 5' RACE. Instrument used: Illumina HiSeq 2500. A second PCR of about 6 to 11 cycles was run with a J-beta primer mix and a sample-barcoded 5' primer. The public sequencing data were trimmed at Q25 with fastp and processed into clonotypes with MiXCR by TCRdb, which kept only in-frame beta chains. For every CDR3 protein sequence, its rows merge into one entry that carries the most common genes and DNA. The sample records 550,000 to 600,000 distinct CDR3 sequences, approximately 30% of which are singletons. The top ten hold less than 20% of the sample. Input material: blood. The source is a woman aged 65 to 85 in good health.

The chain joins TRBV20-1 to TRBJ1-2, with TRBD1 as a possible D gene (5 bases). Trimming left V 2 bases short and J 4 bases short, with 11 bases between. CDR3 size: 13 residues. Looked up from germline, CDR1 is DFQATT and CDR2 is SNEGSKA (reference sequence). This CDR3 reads CSARTGGSYGYTF. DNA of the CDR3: TGCAGTGCTAGAACAGGCGGAAGCTATGGCTACACCTTC.

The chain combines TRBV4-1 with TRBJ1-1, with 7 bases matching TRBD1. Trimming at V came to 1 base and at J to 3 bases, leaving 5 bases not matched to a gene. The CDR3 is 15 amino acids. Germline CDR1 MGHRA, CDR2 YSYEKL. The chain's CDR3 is CASSQGDRDHTEAFF. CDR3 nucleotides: TGCGCCAGCAGCCAAGGAGACAGGGATCACACTGAAGCTTTCTTT.

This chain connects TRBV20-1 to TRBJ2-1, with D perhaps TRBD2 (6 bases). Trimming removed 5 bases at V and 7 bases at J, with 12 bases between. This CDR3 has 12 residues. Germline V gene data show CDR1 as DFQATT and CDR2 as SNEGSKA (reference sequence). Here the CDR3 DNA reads TGCAGTGCTGCCGGGACTGAAAATGAGCAGTTCTTC. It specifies CSAAGTENEQFF.

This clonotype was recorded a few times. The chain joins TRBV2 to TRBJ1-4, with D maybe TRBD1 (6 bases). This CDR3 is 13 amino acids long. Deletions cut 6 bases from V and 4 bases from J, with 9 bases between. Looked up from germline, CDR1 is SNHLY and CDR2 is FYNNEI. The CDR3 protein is CASRNRDNEKLFF. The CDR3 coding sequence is TGTGCCAGCAGGAACAGGGATAATGAAAAACTGTTTTTT.

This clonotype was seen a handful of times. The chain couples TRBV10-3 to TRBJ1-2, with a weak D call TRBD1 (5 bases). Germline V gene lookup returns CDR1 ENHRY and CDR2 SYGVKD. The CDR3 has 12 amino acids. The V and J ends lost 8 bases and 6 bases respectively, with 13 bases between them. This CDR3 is CAIEGKGNGYTF. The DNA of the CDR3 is TGTGCCATCGAGGGGAAGGGGAATGGCTACACCTTC.

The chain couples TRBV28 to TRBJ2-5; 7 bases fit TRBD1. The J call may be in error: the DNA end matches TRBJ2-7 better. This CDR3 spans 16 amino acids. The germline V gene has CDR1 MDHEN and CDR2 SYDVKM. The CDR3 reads CASSFSPTGPAYEQYF. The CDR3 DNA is TGTGCCAGCAGTTTTAGTCCGACAGGGCCAGCCTACGAGCAGTACTTC.

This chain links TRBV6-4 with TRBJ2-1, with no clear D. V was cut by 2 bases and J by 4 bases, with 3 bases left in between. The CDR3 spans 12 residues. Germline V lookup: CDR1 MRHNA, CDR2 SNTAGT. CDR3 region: CASSDRYNEQFF. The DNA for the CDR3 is TGTGCCAGCAGTGACAGGTACAATGAGCAGTTCTTC.

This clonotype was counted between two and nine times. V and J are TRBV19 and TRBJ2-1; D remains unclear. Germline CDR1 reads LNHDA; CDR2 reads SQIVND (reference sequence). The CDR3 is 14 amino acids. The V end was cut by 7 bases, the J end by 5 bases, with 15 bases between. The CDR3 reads CASTLDSADNEQFF. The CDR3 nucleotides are TGTGCCAGTACCTTAGATTCCGCGGACAATGAGCAGTTCTTC.

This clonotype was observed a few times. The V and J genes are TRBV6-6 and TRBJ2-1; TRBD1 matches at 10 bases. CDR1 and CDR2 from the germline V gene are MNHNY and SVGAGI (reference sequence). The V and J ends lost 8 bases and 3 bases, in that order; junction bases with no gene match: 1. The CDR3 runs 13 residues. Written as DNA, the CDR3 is TGTGCCAGCGGGGACAGGGGCTACAATGAGCAGTTCTTC. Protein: CASGDRGYNEQFF.

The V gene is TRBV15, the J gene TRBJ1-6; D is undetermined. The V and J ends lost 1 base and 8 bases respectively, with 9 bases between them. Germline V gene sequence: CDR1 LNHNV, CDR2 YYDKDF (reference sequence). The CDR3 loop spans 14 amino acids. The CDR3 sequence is CATSRASRDSPLHF. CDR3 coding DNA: TGTGCCACCAGCAGAGCGAGTAGGGATTCACCCCTCCACTTT.

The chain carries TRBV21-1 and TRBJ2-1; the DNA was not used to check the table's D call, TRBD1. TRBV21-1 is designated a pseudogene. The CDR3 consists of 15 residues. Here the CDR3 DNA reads TGTGCCAGCAGCAACCCGGGCCCCATCCCCAATGAGCAGTTCTTC. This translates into CASSNPGPIPNEQFF.

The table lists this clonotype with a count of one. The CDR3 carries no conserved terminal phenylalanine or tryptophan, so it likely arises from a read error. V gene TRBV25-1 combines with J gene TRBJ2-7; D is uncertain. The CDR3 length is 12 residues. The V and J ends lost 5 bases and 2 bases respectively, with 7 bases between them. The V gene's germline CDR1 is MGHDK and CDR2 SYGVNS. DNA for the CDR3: TGTGCCAGCAGTTCCGCAGCCTACGAGCAGTACCTC. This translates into CASSSAAYEQYL.

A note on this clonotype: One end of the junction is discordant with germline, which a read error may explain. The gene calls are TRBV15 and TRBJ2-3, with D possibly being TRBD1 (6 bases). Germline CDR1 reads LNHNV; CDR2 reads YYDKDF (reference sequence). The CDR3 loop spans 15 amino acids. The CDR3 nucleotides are TGTGCCACCAGCAAAGATCCCGCTAGGACAGATACGCAGTACTTT. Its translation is CATSKDPARTDTQYF.

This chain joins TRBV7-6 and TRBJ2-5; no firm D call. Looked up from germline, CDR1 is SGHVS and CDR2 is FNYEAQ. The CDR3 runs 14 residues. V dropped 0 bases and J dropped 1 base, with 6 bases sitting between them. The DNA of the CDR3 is TGTGCCAGCAGCTTAGCGACCACCCAAGAGACCCAGTACTTC. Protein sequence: CASSLATTQETQYF. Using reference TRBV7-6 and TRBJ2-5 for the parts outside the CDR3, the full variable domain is GAGVSQSPRYKVTKRGQDVALRCDPISGHVSLYWYRQALGQGPEFLTYFNYEAQQDKSGLPNDRFSAERPEGSISTLTIQRTEQRDSAMYRCASSLATTQETQYFGPGTRLLVL.

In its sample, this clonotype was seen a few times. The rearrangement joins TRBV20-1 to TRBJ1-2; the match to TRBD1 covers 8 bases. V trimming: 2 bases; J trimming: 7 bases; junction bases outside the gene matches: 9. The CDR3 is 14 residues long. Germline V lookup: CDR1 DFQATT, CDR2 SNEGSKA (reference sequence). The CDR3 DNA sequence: TGCAGTGCTAGAACTCCGGACAGGGAAGGTGGCTACACCTTC. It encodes CSARTPDREGGYTF.

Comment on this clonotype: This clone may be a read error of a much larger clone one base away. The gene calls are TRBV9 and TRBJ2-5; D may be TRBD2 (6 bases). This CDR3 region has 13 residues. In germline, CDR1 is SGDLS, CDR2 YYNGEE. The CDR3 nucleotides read TGTGCCAGCAGCGTAGGAAGGGAGGAGACCCGGTACTTC. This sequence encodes CASSVGREETRYF. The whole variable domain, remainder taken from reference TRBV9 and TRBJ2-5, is DSGVTQTPKHLITATGQRVTLRCSPRSGDLSVYWYQQSLDQGLQFLIQYYNGEERAKGNILERFSAQQFPDLHSELNLSSLELGDSALYFCASSVGREETRYFGPGTRLLVL.

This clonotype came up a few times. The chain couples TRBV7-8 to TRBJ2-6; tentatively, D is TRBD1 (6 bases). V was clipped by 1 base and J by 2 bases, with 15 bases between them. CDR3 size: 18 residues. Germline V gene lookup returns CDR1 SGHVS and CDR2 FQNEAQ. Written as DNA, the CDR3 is TGTGCCAGCAGCTTAGTGATAAGGGGGTCTGCTGGGGCCAACGTCCTGACTTTC. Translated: CASSLVIRGSAGANVLTF.

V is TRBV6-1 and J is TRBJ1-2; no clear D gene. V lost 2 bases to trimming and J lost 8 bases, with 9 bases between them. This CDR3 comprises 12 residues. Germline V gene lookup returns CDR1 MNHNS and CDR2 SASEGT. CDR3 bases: TGTGCCAGCAGTGAATGGAGTGGCGGCTACACCTTC. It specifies CASSEWSGGYTF.

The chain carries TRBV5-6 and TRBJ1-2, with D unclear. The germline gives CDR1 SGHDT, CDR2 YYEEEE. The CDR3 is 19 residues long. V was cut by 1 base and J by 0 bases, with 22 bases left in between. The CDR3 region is CASSLKFGAGILTNYGYTF. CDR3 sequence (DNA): TGTGCCAGCAGCTTGAAGTTCGGCGCGGGCATACTCACTAACTATGGCTACACCTTC.

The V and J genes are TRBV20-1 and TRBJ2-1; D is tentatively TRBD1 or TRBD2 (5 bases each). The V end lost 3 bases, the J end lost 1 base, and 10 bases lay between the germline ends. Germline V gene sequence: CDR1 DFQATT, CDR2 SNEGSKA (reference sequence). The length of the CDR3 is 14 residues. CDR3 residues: CSASEGTSYNEQFF. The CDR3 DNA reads TGCAGTGCTAGCGAGGGGACGTCCTACAATGAGCAGTTCTTC.

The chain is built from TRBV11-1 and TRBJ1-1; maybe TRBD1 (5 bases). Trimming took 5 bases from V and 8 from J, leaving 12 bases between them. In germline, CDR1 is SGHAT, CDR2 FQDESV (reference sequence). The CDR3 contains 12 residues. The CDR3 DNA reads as TGTGCCAGCAGCCAGAGGACAAAGGAAGCTTTCTTT. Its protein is CASSQRTKEAFF. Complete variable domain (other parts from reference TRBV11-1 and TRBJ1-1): EAEVAQSPRYKITEKSQAVAFWCDPISGHATLYWYRQILGQGPELLVQFQDESVVDDSQLPKDRFSAERLKGVDSTLKIQPAELGDSAMYLCASSQRTKEAFFGQGTRLTVV.

CDR3 loop: CSVETVGLAYGEQYF. The CDR3 DNA is TGCAGCGTTGAAACGGTGGGGCTAGCGTACGGCGAGCAGTACTTC. The J gene is TRBJ2-7, the V gene TRBV29-1; a possible D gene is TRBD2 (6 bases). Trimming took off 2 bases at V and 6 bases at J, with 20 bases between the two ends. Per germline, CDR1 SQVTM and CDR2 ANQGSEA. The CDR3 length is 15 residues.

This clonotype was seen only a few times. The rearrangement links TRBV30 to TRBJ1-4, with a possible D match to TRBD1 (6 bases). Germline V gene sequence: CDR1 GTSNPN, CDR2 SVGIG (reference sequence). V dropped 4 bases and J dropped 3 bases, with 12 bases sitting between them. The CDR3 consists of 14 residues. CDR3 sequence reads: CAWNTGQPNEKLFF. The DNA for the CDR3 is TGTGCCTGGAACACAGGACAGCCTAATGAAAAACTGTTTTTT.

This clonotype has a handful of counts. The CDR3 nucleotides are TGTGCCAGCAGTGTCAGGGATGGGAGCTTCTATGGCTACACCTTC. Amino acid sequence: CASSVRDGSFYGYTF. This chain uses TRBV2 with TRBJ1-2; a weak D match, TRBD1 (5 bases). With 4 bases removed from V and 4 bases from J, the gap between germline ends came to 16 bases. CDR3 length equals 15 residues. Germline lookup yields CDR1 SNHLY and CDR2 FYNNEI.

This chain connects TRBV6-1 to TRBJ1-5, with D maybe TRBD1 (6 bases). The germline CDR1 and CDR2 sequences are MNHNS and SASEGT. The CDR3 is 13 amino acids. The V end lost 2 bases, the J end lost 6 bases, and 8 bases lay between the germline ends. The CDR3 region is CASSETGSQPQHF. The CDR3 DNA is TGTGCCAGCAGTGAAACAGGGTCTCAGCCCCAGCATTTT.

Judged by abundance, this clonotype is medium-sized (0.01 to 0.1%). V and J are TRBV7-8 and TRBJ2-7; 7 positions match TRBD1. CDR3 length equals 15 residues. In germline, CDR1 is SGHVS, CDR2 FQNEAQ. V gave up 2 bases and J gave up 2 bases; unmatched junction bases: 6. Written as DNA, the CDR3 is TGTGCCAGCAGCTTAAGCGCAGGGGGAACCTACGAGCAGTACTTC. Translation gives CASSLSAGGTYEQYF.

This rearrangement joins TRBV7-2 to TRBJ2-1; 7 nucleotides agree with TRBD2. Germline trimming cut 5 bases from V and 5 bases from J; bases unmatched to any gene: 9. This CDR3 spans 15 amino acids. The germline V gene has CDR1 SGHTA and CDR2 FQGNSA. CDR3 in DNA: TGTGCCAGCAGCCCGGGGCGGGGGAGTAACAATGAGCAGTTCTTC. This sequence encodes CASSPGRGSNNEQFF. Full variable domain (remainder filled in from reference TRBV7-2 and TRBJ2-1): GAGVSQSPSNKVTEKGKDVELRCDPISGHTALYWYRQSLGQGLEFLIYFQGNSAPDKSGLPSDRFSAERTGGSVSTLTIQRTQQEDSAVYLCASSPGRGSNNEQFFGPGTRLTVL.